Given below is one TCR beta chain in context. Its antigen is as yet unknown. The data are from a study of persistence of HIV-infected CD4 T cells. Findings of the study overall: Degenerate expanded CDR3beta sequences were enriched among CMV- and Gag-responding cells.

Cells were stimulated nonspecifically with anti-CD3/anti-CD28 magnetic beads. Responding CD4+ T cells were sorted by upregulation of both CD40 ligand and CD69. PBMCs were depleted of CD8+ T cells before stimulation. The libraries were made with immunoSEQ version 4 in survey mode. The assay was immunoSEQ multiplex PCR, and TCRdb's table has in-frame clones only and misses some. The sample lists around 40,000 clones; 88% were seen once. Trimming pared 7 bases from V and 2 bases from J, leaving 15 bases between. From germline, CDR1 is SNHLY and CDR2 FYNNEI. CDR3 length: 16 residues. Sequences were derived from CD4+ T cells sorted from PBMCs after approximately 20-hour stimulation, sampled from a patient who received antiretroviral therapy. The chain joins TRBV2 to TRBJ1-6; D perhaps matches TRBD1 (5 bases). The TCR sequence derives from an adult woman with HIV who was CMV-seropositive. CDR3 sequence reads: CASTLGGITYNSPLHF. The CDR3 nucleotides read TGTGCCAGCACCCTCGGGGGTATAACCTATAATTCACCCCTCCACTTT.